This T cell receptor beta chain appears in the sequencing data of a study of T cells in Graves' hyperthyroidism and ophthalmopathy. Study-level information: Any treatment followed the collection of peripheral blood at initial diagnosis.

Amplification yielded TCR beta CDR3 regions, with RNA transcripts as the source. Primed by the HTBI set, a first-round RT-PCR was run on the TCR CDR3. A single record per CDR3 protein comes from TCRdb applying MiXCR to the multiplex PCR reads. The sample includes around 340,000 distinct CDR3 sequences, 16% of them seen just once. Germline-derived CDR1 and CDR2 are SGHTA and FQGNSA. The CDR3 loop spans 15 amino acids. The ends were cut back, 3 bases at V and 0 bases at J, with 9 bases in the middle. In this sample, this clonotype turned up many times. When ophthalmopathy did not progress within 18 months, Graves' hyperthyroidism was considered stable.

The sequencing input was blood. This receptor was identified in a man aged 25-45 years with Graves' hyperthyroidism. The chain links TRBV7-2 to TRBJ1-5; D may be TRBD1 (6 bases). This chain's CDR3 is CASSFRGASNQPQHF. The CDR3 DNA reads TGTGCCAGCAGCTTTCGGGGGGCTAGCAATCAGCCCCAGCATTTT.